A selection of T cell receptor beta chains follows, all from one sample in a study of early stage breast cancer tumors. Assay used: immunoSEQ multiplex PCR; TCRdb lists only in-frame clones, some missing. In the table there are tens of thousands of clones, 60% to 85% of which are singletons. The sequencing input was blood. All receptors come from a person aged 30 to 40 with breast cancer. Both conserved end residues are part of each CDR3. A D gene is named only where the DNA matches it firmly. Size is stated for part of the rows, as once, few or many counts, or as a class when the clone is expanded.

V	D	size	J	DNA	CDR3
TRBV7-2	.	.	TRBJ2-1	TGTGCCAGCAGCTTAGCGATAGCGTACATCTACAATGAGCAGTTCTTC	CASSLAIAYIYNEQFF
TRBV29-1	TRBD1	.	TRBJ2-7	TGCAGCGTCGAGGGACAGGGTCCTTACGAGCAGTACTTC	CSVEGQGPYEQYF
TRBV27	.	.	TRBJ1-1	TGTGCCAGCAGTTTATATCAGGGGATGGTCGACACTGAAGCTTTCTTT	CASSLYQGMVDTEAFF
TRBV6-4	TRBD2	.	TRBJ2-3	TGTGCCAGCAGTGACGGCGGGAGGGTTGGAGATACGCAGTATTTT	CASSDGGRVGDTQYF
TRBV11-1	.	.	TRBJ1-2	TGTGCCAGCAGCTTAGGGACAGCTGAACAATATGGCTACACCTTC	CASSLGTAEQYGYTF
TRBV10-1	TRBD1	.	TRBJ1-1	TGCGCCAGCAGTCTGGACAGGGGGTTCACTGAAGCTTTCTTT	CASSLDRGFTEAFF
TRBV19	.	.	TRBJ1-5	TGTGCCAGTAGCGGGACCGCTAATCAGCCCCAGCATTTT	CASSGTANQPQHF
TRBV6-1	.	.	TRBJ2-7	TGTGCCACGGTTGACGGGAGCTACGAGCAGTACTTC	CATVDGSYEQYF
TRBV5-1	TRBD2	.	TRBJ2-7	TGCGCCAGCAGCTTGGTGGTAGCGGGAGTAGAATACGAGCAGTACTTC	CASSLVVAGVEYEQYF
TRBV5-1	TRBD1	.	TRBJ1-1	TGCGCCACCAACCCGGGGGACAGGGTCGGTGAAGCTTTCTTT	CATNPGDRVGEAFF
TRBV6-5	TRBD2	.	TRBJ2-5	TGTGCCAGCAATTTAGCGGGCGGGCAAGAGACCCAGTACTTC	CASNLAGGQETQYF
TRBV7-2	.	.	TRBJ1-6	TGTGCCAGCAGCTTAACACCGGGGGATTCACCCCTCCACTTT	CASSLTPGDSPLHF
TRBV5-1	.	.	TRBJ1-1	TGCGCCAGCACCCGGGTAGGGGCAGAGAACACTGAAGCTTTCTTT	CASTRVGAENTEAFF
TRBV19	.	.	TRBJ1-2	TGTGCCAGTAGTATGTATAACAGGGAGGGCGGCTACACCTTC	CASSMYNREGGYTF
TRBV18	.	.	TRBJ1-1	TGTGCCAGCTCACCAAACAGAGCTATAATGAACACTGAAGCTTTCTTT	CASSPNRAIMNTEAFF
TRBV6-4	.	.	TRBJ1-1	TGTGCCAGCGACGGGTTTAGCGACACTGAAGCTTTCTTT	CASDGFSDTEAFF
TRBV7-9	TRBD1	.	TRBJ2-2	TGTGCCAGCAGCGAAGGGGGAATCCAACAGGGGGCGAACACCGGGGAGCTGTTTTTT	CASSEGGIQQGANTGELFF
TRBV5-8	TRBD2	.	TRBJ2-1	TGTGCCAGCAGCTTTATTTTACTAGCGCAGCAGTTCTTC	CASSFILLAQQFF
TRBV7-9	.	.	TRBJ1-2	TGTGCCAGCAGCTTAGGCCGGGCCCCGGACGGCTACACCTTC	CASSLGRAPDGYTF
TRBV27	.	.	TRBJ1-1	TGTGCCAGCAGTACCGGGCCCCGGCTGAGGGAAGCTTTCTTT	CASSTGPRLREAFF
TRBV11-3	.	.	TRBJ2-1	TGTGCCAGCAGTTTAACAGGGGGGGTTTTCAATGAGCAGTTCTTC	CASSLTGGVFNEQFF
TRBV4-1	.	.	TRBJ2-5	TGCGCCAGCAGCCAAGATCCGGGGGGCCGAGAGACCCAGTACTTC	CASSQDPGGRETQYF
TRBV9	.	.	TRBJ2-2	TGTGCCAGCAGCGTAGCTACGGGGGTTCTTGACGGGGAGCTGTTTTTT	CASSVATGVLDGELFF
TRBV6-6	.	once	TRBJ2-7	TGTGCCAGCAGTTACTCCCACGAGCAGTACTTC	CASSYSHEQYF
TRBV19	.	few	TRBJ1-1	TGTGCCAGTAGTTTATGGACAGCATTGGAAGCTTTCTTT	CASSLWTALEAFF
TRBV11-2	TRBD2	.	TRBJ2-7	TGTGCCAGCAGCCCGGGACTAAGACTAGCGGGTCCTACCTACGAGCAGTACTTC	CASSPGLRLAGPTYEQYF
TRBV7-2	TRBD2	.	TRBJ2-1	TGTGCCAGCAGCTTAGGGGGAGGGGTAGATGAGCAGTTCTTC	CASSLGGGVDEQFF
TRBV11-1	.	.	TRBJ2-2	TGTGCCAGCAGCCCCACCAGGACTACCGGGGAGCTGTTTTTT	CASSPTRTTGELFF
TRBV30	TRBD2	.	TRBJ2-7	TGTGCCGGAGACAGCGGGAGTTACGAGCAGTACTTC	CAGDSGSYEQYF
TRBV27	TRBD2	.	TRBJ2-7	TGTGCCAGCAGTTACGCAAGCGGGGCATCCTACGAGCAGTACTTC	CASSYASGASYEQYF
TRBV7-9	.	.	TRBJ2-7	TGTGCCAGCAGCTTAGGGTTTCAGGACGGGCAGTACTTC	CASSLGFQDGQYF
TRBV19	TRBD1	.	TRBJ2-3	TGTGCCAGTAGTTCACAGGGGGCGAGGAGCACAGATACGCAGTATTTT	CASSSQGARSTDTQYF
TRBV27	.	medium-sized	TRBJ2-7	TGTGCCAGCAGTCTACGGGGTATGAGCTCCTACGAGCAGTACTTC	CASSLRGMSSYEQYF
TRBV11-3	TRBD2	.	TRBJ2-1	TGTGCCAGCAGCCAGGGTGGGACTAGCGGGAGCAATGAGCAGTTCTTC	CASSQGGTSGSNEQFF
TRBV19	.	.	TRBJ2-1	TGTGCCAGTAGTTCCAAAACCCCGGATTCAACAATGTACAATGAGCAGTTCTTC	CASSSKTPDSTMYNEQFF
TRBV4-3	.	.	TRBJ1-6	TGCGCCAGCAGCCCGTCGTTGAGCTCCTATAATTCACCCCTCCACTTT	CASSPSLSSYNSPLHF
TRBV19	.	.	TRBJ1-1	TGTGCCAGTAGTCTCGGGGTCGGGGGGAACACTGAAGCTTTCTTT	CASSLGVGGNTEAFF
TRBV7-2	.	.	TRBJ2-1	TGTGCCAGCAGCTTAGTGAGGCTTCGCAATGAGCAGTTCTTC	CASSLVRLRNEQFF
TRBV7-9	TRBD2	.	TRBJ2-5	TGTGCCAGCAGCGCACCCCTAGCGGGAGTCGGGGAGACCCAGTACTTC	CASSAPLAGVGETQYF
TRBV14	.	.	TRBJ2-1	TGTGCCAGCAGACCCTTACAGGTCTACAATGAGCAGTTCTTC	CASRPLQVYNEQFF
TRBV7-2	TRBD2	.	TRBJ2-7	TGTGCCAGCAGCATTACTAGCGGGAGGAGTAACGAGCAGTACTTC	CASSITSGRSNEQYF
TRBV2	.	.	TRBJ1-4	TGTGCCCCCGGGCTTAGTTTAAATGAAAAACTGTTTTTT	CAPGLSLNEKLFF
TRBV19	.	few	TRBJ2-2	TGTGCCAGTCGAGGCTACACCGGGGAGCTGTTTTTT	CASRGYTGELFF
TRBV27	TRBD1	.	TRBJ2-7	TGTGCCAGCAGTTTAGCCAGGGGGCGAGGGGAGCAGTACTTC	CASSLARGRGEQYF
TRBV9	TRBD1	.	TRBJ2-1	TGTGCCAGCAGCGTTTCCGGGACAGGGGGAGGTTACAATGAGCAGTTCTTC	CASSVSGTGGGYNEQFF
TRBV13	TRBD2	.	TRBJ2-3	TGTGCCAGCACCTTAAGCGGGAGAGACACAGATACGCAGTATTTT	CASTLSGRDTDTQYF
TRBV30	.	.	TRBJ1-1	TGTGCCTGGAGTTCCAATATGAACACTGAAGCTTTCTTT	CAWSSNMNTEAFF